This record looks at one TCR beta chain sequence and its context. This clonotype came up many times. The antigen this receptor binds is unknown. Base qualities were left out, and no much larger clone turns up one base away. This sample was taken from a study of T cells in Graves' hyperthyroidism and ophthalmopathy (dated by TCRdb to between 2018 and 2020). A note on the overall study: Peripheral blood samples were taken at initial diagnosis, before any treatment was given. Whether ophthalmopathy could be predicted prospectively was tested in an independent validation cohort made up of approximately 19 hyperthyroidism patients plus 17 patients who later progressed to ophthalmopathy. TCR Vbeta CDR3 sequencing of roughly 140 peripheral blood samples (fewer than 45 ophthalmopathy, 70 to 85 hyperthyroidism and approximately 17 progressor patients) is reported in the paper. Following sampling, methimazole starting at 30 mg daily was given to hyperthyroidism patients, and high-dose intravenous methylprednisolone was given to ophthalmopathy patients. In addition, the study compared T-cell repertoires in thyroid tissue and in blood from roughly six Graves' hyperthyroidism patients. TCR V-J signatures able to tell the groups apart were searched for in a discovery cohort of some 97 patients, of whom 43 had Graves' ophthalmopathy and some 60 had stable Graves' hyperthyroidism. For training and testing, the 100 or so patients in the discovery cohort were randomly divided in a 7:3 ratio.

The paper's findings and limits, for the study overall: No statistical method was used to fix the sample size in advance, and group allocation was not hidden from the investigators. In validation, the model predicted progression to ophthalmopathy a median of about 6.8 months before onset, with about 67% sensitivity and about 72% specificity. Most expanded thyroid clonotypes (frequency above 0.001) were also detected in blood, a finding suggesting that blood repertoires may reflect thyroid immune responses. In cross-validation, a model built on a 13 V-J signature told ophthalmopathy apart from stable hyperthyroidism with approximately 90% sensitivity and roughly 81% specificity, and in testing the same model reached 80%/75%.

The TCR beta CDR3 regions were amplified from the RNA transcripts. The TCR CDR3 was subjected to a first round of RT-PCR using the HTBI primer set and the Qiagen OneStep RT-PCR kit. Libraries were constructed in a second round of multiplex PCR, after which size selection and purification were performed. The libraries were sequenced on an Illumina HiSeq2000 using paired-end 100 bp reads. The study's processing was this. SOAPnuke was used to process the raw data, throwing out any read that contained adapters or uncalled bases, had a mean Phred below 15, or lacked an exact constant-primer or identifier match. COPE v1.2.5 was used to merge the high-quality paired reads, and each unique nucleotide sequence was defined as a clonotype. MiTCR v1.1 was used to align clonotypes to the IMGT TRBV, TRBD and TRBJ reference segments. The analysis included only V-J combinations with a frequency above 0.0001, which together covered more than 98% of the repertoires. The TCS score was defined as the ratio of F50 (clonal expansion) to E x V (chaos), calculated using BLOSUM62-based TCRdist between CDR3 peptides within each V-J. Welch's t-statistics and random forest reduced just over 500 V-J features to under 15, which were used in a naive Bayes classifier (R e1071). In-frame beta chains were kept once TCRdb had trimmed the public reads at Q25 with fastp and called clones with MiXCR. Entries that share a CDR3 protein sequence are merged under the most common genes and DNA. The V and J calls and clone size are TCRdb's, not the authors'. The sample has under 300,000 distinct CDR3 sequences on record, 25% of them singletons. The leading ten clones occupy roughly a quarter of the sample.

Hyperthyroidism patients were newly diagnosed, had a disease duration of under 2 months, and were aged 18 to 65 years. Any patient with an uncontrolled infection, another autoimmune disease, pregnancy or lactation was excluded. Clinical symptoms, serum thyroxine and TRAb, thyroid ultrasound, and orbital computed tomography formed the basis for the diagnoses. For progressor patients, blood was drawn at the first diagnosis of hyperthyroidism, before any ophthalmopathy symptoms had appeared. Ficoll-Paque density gradient centrifugation was used to isolate PBMCs from around 10 ml of fresh peripheral blood. Patients classed as progressors first received a Graves' hyperthyroidism diagnosis and then went on to develop ophthalmopathy during follow-up. Total RNA was extracted using Trizol reagent, and RNA quality was assessed on an Agilent 2100 Bioanalyzer. The CDR3 contains 14 residues, cysteine and phenylalanine counted. Only the CDR3 DNA stays, 42 bases, in frame from base 1. The trim is 4 bases for V and 3 bases for J, with a gap of 9 bases between the germline ends. From the germline V gene (reference sequence), CDR1 is SEHNR and CDR2 is FQNEAQ.

The chain is made from TRBV7-9 and TRBJ2-2; 5 matching bases give a weak D call of TRBD1. The sequence was obtained from a man between 35 and 55 years old with Graves' hyperthyroidism that later progressed to Graves' ophthalmopathy. Sequencing used blood. The nucleotide sequence reads as follows: TGTGCCAGCAGCTCCAGGGCCGACACCGGGGAGCTGTTTTTT. It codes for CASSSRADTGELFF.